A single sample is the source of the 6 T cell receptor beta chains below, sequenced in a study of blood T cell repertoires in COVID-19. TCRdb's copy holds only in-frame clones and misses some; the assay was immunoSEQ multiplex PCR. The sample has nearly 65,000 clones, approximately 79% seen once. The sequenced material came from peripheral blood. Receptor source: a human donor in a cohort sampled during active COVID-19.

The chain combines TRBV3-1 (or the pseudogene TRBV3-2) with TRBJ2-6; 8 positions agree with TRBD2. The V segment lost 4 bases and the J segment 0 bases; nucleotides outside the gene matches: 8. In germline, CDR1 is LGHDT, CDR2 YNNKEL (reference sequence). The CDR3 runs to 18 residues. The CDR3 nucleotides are TGTGCCAGCAGCCCGAGGGTCGGGGGGGCCTCTGGGGCCAACGTCCTGACTTTC. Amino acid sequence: CASSPRVGGASGANVLTF.

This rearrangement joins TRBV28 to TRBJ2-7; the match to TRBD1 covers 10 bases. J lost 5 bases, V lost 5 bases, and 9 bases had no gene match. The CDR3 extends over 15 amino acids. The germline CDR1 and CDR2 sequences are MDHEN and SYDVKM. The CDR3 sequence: CASSPQTGGDHEQYF. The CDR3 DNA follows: TGTGCCAGCAGTCCTCAGACAGGGGGCGACCACGAGCAGTACTTC.

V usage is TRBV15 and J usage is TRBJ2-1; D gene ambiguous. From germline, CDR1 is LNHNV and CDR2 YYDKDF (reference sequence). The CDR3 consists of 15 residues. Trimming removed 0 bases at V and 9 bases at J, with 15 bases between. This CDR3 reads CATSRDPAHTSEQFF. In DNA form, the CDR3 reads TGTGCCACCAGCAGAGATCCCGCCCATACCAGTGAGCAGTTCTTC.

DNA of the CDR3: TGTGCCTCCGCCAGGACAGGGGCAAGCTCTGGGGCCAACGTCCTGACTTTC. This encodes CASARTGASSGANVLTF. The chain joins TRBV30 to TRBJ2-6; 9 nucleotides line up with TRBD1. J was trimmed by 0 bases and V by 7 bases; bases with no gene match: 10. Germline assignment: CDR1 GTSNPN and CDR2 SVGIG (reference sequence). The CDR3 runs to 17 residues.

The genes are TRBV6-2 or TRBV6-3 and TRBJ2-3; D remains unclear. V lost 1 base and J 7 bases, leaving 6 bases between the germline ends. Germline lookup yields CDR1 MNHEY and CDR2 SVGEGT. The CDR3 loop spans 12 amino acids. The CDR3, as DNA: TGTGCCAGCAGTTACTTGGCCTATACGCAGTATTTT. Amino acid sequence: CASSYLAYTQYF.

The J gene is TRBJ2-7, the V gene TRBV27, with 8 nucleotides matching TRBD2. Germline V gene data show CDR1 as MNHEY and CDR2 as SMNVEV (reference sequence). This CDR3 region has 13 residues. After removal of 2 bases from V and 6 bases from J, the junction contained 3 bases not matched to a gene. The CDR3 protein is CASSLAGGAEQYF. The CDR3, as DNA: TGTGCCAGCAGTTTAGCGGGAGGCGCCGAGCAGTACTTC.